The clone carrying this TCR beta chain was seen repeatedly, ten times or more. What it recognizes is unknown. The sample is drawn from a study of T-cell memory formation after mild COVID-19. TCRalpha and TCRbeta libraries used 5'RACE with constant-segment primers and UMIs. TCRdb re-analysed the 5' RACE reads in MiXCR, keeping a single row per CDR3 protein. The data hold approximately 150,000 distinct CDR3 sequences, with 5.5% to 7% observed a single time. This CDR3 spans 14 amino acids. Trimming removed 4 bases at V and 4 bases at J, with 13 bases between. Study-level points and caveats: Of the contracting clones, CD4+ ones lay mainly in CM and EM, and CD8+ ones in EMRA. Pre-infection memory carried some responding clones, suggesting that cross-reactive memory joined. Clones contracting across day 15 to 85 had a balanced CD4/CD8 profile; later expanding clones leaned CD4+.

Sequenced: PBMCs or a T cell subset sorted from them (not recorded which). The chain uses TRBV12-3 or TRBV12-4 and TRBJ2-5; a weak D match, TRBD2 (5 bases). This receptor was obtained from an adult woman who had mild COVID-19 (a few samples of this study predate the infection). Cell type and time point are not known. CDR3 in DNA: TGTGCCAGCAGTTCCCGGAGGCTAGGAGAGACCCAGTACTTC. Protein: CASSSRRLGETQYF.